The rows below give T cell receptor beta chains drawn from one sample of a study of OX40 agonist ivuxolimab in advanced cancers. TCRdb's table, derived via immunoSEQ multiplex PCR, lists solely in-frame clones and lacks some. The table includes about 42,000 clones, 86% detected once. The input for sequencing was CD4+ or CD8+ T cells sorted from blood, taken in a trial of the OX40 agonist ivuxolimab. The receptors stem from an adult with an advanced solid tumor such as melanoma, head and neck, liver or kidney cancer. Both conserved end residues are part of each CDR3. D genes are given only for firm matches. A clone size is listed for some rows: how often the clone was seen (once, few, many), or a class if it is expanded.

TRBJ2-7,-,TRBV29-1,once,CSVEDPNRSSYEQYF,TGCAGCGTTGAAGATCCCAACAGAAGCTCCTACGAGCAGTACTTC
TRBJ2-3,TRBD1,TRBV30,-,CAWARAGGTDTQYF,TGTGCCTGGGCGCGGGCAGGGGGAACAGATACGCAGTATTTT
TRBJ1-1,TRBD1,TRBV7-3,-,CASSSGQGHTEAFF,TGTGCCAGCAGCTCTGGACAGGGACACACTGAAGCTTTCTTT
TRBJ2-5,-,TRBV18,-,CASSPSTGARETQYF,TGTGCCAGCTCACCGTCGACGGGGGCGAGGGAGACCCAGTACTTC
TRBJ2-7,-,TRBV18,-,CASSGGRSSYEQYF,TGTGCCAGCTCAGGGGGCAGGAGCTCCTACGAGCAGTACTTC
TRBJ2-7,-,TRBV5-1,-,CASSLGQGNNEQYF,TGCGCCAGCAGCTTGGGGCAGGGAAACAACGAGCAGTACTTC
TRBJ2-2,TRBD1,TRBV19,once,CASSIRGGQVAAGELFF,TGTGCCAGTAGTATACGTGGGGGACAGGTGGCGGCCGGGGAGCTGTTTTTT
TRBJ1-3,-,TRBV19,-,CASSIGGLGNTIYF,TGTGCCAGTAGTATCGGGGGGCTTGGAAACACCATATATTTT
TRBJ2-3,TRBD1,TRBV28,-,CASSFRDSGIDTQYF,TGTGCCAGCAGTTTCCGGGACAGTGGTATAGATACGCAGTATTTT
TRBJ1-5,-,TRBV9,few,CASSVAGFGQPQHF,TGTGCCAGCAGCGTAGCCGGATTCGGTCAGCCCCAGCATTTT
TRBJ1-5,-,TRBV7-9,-,CASSLASAVEPQHF,TGTGCCAGCAGCTTAGCCTCAGCGGTGGAGCCCCAGCATTTT
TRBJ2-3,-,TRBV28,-,CASRRILDTQYF,TGTGCCAGCAGGCGAATTCTGGATACGCAGTATTTT
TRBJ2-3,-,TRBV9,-,CASSQGGDTQYF,TGTGCCAGCAGCCAGGGGGGGGATACGCAGTATTTT
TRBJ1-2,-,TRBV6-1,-,CASTYRGAGYGYTF,TGTGCCAGCACCTATCGGGGGGCGGGCTATGGCTACACCTTC
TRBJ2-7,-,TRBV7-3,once,CASSLDFTYEQYF,TGTGCCAGCAGCTTAGACTTCACCTACGAGCAGTACTTC
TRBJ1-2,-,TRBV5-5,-,CASSRGFDGYTF,TGTGCCAGCAGCCGGGGTTTCGATGGCTACACCTTC
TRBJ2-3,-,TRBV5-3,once,CARSPLPRANDSSTDTQYF,TGTGCCAGAAGCCCTCTCCCCAGGGCTAACGACTCTAGCACAGATACGCAGTATTTT
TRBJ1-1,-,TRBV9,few,CASSVEGGRMNTEAFF,TGTGCCAGCAGCGTAGAGGGGGGGCGCATGAACACTGAAGCTTTCTTT
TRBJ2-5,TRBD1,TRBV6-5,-,CASSYLGQAQETQYF,TGTGCCAGCAGTTACCTGGGACAGGCCCAAGAGACCCAGTACTTC
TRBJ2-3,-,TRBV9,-,CASSVEADTQYF,TGTGCCAGCAGCGTAGAAGCAGATACGCAGTATTTT
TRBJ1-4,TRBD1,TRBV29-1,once,CSVGDRGGMVNEKLFF,TGCAGCGTTGGGGACAGGGGAGGGATGGTTAATGAAAAACTGTTTTTT
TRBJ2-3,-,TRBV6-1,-,CASSEFGDTQYF,TGTGCCAGCAGTGAATTTGGAGATACGCAGTATTTT
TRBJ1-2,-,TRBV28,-,CASNDGANYGYTF,TGTGCCAGCAATGACGGAGCTAACTATGGCTACACCTTC
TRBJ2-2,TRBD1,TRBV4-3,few,CASSQAGTANTGELFF,TGCGCCAGCAGCCAAGCCGGGACAGCTAACACCGGGGAGCTGTTTTTT
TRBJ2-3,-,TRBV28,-,CASSSDRTGITTDTQYF,TGTGCCAGCAGTTCCGACCGTACAGGGATTACGACAGATACGCAGTATTTT
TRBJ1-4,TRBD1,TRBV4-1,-,CASSQVDLQGRTNEKLFF,TGCGCCAGCAGCCAAGTAGATCTACAGGGGAGGACTAATGAAAAACTGTTTTTT
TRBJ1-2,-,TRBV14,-,CASSQGPEEYGYTF,TGTGCCAGCAGCCAAGGACCAGAGGAATATGGCTACACCTTC
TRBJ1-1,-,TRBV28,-,CASSLNGEAFF,TGTGCCAGCAGTTTAAATGGTGAAGCTTTCTTT
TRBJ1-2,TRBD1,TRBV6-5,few,CASRQGAGNGYTF,TGTGCCAGCAGACAGGGGGCGGGAAATGGCTACACCTTC
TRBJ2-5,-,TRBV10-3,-,CATGDRETQYF,TGTGCCACCGGGGATAGGGAGACCCAGTACTTC
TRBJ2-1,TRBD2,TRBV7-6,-,CASASSAGGMIEQFF,TGTGCCAGCGCTTCCTCGGCGGGGGGGATGATTGAGCAGTTCTTC
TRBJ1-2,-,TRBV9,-,CASSVANGAYGYTF,TGTGCCAGCAGCGTAGCTAACGGGGCTTATGGCTACACCTTC
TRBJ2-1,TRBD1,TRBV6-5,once,CASSYGTAGNEQFF,TGTGCCAGCAGTTACGGGACAGCCGGGAATGAGCAGTTCTTC
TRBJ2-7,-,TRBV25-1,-,CASRDGSSYEQYF,TGTGCCAGTAGGGACGGGAGCTCCTACGAGCAGTACTTC
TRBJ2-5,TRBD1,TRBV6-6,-,CASSPPGGGETQYF,TGTGCCAGCAGTCCCCCAGGGGGCGGCGAGACCCAGTACTTC
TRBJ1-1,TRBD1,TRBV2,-,CASSEAYRGPVAFF,TGTGCCAGCAGTGAAGCTTACAGGGGGCCGGTAGCTTTCTTT
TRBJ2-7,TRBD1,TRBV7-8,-,CASSLMGQSSYEQYF,TGTGCCAGCAGCTTAATGGGACAGTCCTCCTACGAGCAGTACTTC
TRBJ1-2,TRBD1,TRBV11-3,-,CASNDDRVHGYTF,TGTGCCAGCAACGACGACAGGGTACATGGCTACACCTTC
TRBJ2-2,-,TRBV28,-,CASSLRGNTGELFF,TGTGCCAGCAGTTTAAGGGGGAACACCGGGGAGCTGTTTTTT
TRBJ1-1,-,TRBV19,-,CASSEQPFRMGTEAFF,TGTGCCAGTAGTGAACAGCCCTTCCGAATGGGCACTGAAGCTTTCTTT
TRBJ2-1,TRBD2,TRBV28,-,CASNRLAGLNEQFF,TGTGCCAGCAATAGACTAGCAGGGCTAAATGAGCAGTTCTTC
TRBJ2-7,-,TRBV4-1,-,CASSYFGGANEQYF,TGCGCCAGCAGCTACTTCGGGGGCGCCAACGAGCAGTACTTC
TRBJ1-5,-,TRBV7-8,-,CASSSQGNQPQHF,TGTGCCAGCAGCTCCCAGGGAAATCAGCCCCAGCATTTT
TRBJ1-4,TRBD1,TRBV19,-,CASRGTGPFEKLFF,TGTGCCAGTAGGGGGACAGGGCCTTTTGAAAAACTGTTTTTT
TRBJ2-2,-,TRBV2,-,CASSGPSNTGELFF,TGTGCCAGCAGTGGCCCGAGCAACACCGGGGAGCTGTTTTTT
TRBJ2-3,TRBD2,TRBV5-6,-,CASSLGLAVTDTQYF,TGTGCCAGCAGCCTGGGACTAGCGGTTACAGATACGCAGTATTTT
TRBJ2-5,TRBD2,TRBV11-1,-,CASSSGGGSGGTAETQYF,TGTGCCAGCAGCTCCGGCGGGGGAAGCGGGGGGACGGCAGAGACCCAGTACTTC
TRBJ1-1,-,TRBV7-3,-,CASSSGPLGPNTEAFF,TGTGCCAGCAGCTCTGGTCCGCTTGGTCCGAACACTGAAGCTTTCTTT
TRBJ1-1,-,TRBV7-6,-,CASSLGMNTEAFF,TGTGCCAGCAGCTTAGGGATGAACACTGAAGCTTTCTTT